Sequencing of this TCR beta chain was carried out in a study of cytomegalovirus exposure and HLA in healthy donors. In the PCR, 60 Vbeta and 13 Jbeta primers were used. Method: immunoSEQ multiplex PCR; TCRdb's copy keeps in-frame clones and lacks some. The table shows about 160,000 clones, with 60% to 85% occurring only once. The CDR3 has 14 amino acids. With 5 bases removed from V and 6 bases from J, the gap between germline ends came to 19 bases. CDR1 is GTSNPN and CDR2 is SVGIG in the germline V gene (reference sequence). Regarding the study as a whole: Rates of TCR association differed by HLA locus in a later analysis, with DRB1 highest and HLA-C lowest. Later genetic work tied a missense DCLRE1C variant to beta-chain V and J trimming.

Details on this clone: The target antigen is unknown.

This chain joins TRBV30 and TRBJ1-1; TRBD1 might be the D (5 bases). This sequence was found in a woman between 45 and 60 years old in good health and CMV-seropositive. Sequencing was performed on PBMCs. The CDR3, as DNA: TGTGCCTGGGATGACACAGGTGGGGGGGCTGAAGCTTTCTTT. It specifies CAWDDTGGGAEAFF.